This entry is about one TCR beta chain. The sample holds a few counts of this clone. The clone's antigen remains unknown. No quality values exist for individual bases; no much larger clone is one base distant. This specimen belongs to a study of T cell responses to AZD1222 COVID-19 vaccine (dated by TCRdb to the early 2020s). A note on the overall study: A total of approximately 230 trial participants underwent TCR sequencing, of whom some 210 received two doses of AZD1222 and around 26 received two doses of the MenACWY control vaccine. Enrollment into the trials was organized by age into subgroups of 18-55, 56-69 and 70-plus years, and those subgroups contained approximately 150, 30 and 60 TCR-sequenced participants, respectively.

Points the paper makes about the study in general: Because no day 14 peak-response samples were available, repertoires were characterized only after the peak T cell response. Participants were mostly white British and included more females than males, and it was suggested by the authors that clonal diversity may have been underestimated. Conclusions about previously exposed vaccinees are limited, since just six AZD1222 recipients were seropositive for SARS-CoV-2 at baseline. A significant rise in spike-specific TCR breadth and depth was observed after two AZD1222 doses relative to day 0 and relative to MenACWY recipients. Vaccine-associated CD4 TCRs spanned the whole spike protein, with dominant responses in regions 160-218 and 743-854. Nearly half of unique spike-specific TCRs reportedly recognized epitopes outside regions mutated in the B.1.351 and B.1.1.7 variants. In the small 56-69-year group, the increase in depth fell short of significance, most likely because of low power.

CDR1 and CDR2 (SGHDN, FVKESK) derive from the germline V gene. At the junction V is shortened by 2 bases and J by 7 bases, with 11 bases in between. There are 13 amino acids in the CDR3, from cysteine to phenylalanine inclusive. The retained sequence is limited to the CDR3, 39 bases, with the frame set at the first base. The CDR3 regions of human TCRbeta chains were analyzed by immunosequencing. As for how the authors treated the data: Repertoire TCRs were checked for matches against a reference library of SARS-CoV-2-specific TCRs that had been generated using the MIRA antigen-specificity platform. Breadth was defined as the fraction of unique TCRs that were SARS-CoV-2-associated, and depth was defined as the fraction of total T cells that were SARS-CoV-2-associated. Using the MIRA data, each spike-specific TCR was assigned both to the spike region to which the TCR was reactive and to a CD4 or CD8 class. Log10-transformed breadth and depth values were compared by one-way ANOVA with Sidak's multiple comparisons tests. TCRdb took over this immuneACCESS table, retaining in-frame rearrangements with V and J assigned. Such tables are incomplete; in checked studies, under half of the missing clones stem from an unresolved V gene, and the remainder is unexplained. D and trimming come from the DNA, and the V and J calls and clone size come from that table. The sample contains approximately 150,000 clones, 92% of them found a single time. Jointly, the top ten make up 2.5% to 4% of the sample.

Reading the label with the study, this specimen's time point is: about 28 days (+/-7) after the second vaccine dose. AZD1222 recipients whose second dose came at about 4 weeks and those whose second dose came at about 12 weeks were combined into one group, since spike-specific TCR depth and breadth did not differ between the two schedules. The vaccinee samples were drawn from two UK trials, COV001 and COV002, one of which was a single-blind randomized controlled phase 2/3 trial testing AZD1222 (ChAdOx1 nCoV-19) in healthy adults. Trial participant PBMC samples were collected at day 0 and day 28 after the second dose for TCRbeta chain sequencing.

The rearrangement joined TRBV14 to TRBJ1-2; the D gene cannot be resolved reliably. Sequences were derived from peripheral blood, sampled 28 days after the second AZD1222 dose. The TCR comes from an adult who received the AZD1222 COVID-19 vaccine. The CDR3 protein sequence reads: CASSQNRRGGYTF. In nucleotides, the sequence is TGTGCCAGCAGCCAAAATCGACGGGGTGGCTACACCTTC.